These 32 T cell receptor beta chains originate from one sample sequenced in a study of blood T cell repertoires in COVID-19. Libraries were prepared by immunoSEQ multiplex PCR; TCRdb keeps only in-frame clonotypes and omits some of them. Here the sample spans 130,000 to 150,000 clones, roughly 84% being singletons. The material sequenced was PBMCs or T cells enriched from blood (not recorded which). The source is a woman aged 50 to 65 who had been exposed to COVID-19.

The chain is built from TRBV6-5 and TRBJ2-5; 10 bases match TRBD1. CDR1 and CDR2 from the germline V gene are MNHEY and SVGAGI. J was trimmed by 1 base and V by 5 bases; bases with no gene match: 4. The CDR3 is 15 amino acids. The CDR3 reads CASSPGQGFQETQYF. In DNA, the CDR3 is TGTGCCAGCAGTCCGGGACAGGGGTTCCAAGAGACCCAGTACTTC.

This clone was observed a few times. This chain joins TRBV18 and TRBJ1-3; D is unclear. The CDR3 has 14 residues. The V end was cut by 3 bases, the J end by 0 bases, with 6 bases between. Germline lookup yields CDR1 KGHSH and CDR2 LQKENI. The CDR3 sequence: CASSPTSSGNTIYF. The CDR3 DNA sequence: TGTGCCAGCTCACCCACAAGCTCTGGAAACACCATATATTTT.

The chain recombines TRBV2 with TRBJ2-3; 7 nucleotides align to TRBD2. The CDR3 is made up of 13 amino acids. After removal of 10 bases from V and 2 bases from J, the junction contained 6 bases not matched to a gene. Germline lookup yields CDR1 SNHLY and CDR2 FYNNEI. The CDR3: CATGLDITDTQYF. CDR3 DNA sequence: TGTGCCACTGGACTAGATATCACAGATACGCAGTATTTT.

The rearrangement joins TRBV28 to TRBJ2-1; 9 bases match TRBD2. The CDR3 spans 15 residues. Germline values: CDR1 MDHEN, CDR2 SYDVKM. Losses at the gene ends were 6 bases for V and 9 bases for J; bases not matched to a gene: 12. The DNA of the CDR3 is TGTGCCAGCAGCCGAATAGCGGGAGTCTCCGGTGAGCAGTTCTTC. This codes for CASSRIAGVSGEQFF. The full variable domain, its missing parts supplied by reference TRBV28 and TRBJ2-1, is DVKVTQSSRYLVKRTGEKVFLECVQDMDHENMFWYRQDPGLGLRLIYFSYDVKMKEKGDIPEGYSVSREKKERFSLILESASTNQTSMYLCASSRIAGVSGEQFFGPGTRLTVL.

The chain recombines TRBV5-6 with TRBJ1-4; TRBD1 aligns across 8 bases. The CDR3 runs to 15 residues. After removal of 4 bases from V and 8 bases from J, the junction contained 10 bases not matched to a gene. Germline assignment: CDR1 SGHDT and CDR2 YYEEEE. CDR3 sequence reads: CASSPRTGKGEKLFF. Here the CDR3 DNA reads TGTGCCAGCAGCCCCCGGACAGGGAAGGGGGAAAAACTGTTTTTT.

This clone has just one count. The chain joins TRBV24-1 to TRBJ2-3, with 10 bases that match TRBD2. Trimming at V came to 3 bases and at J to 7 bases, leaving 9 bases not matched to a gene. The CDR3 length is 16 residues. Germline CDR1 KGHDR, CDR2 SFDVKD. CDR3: CATSDPGLAPGNTQYF. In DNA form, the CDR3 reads TGTGCCACCAGTGATCCGGGACTAGCGCCGGGAAATACGCAGTATTTT.

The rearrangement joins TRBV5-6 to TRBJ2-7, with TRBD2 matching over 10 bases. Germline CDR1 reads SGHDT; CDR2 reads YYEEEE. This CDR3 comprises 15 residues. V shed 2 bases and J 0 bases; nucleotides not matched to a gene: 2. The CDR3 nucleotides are TGTGCCAGCAGCTTACTAGCGGGGAGCTCCTACGAGCAGTACTTC. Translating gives CASSLLAGSSYEQYF.

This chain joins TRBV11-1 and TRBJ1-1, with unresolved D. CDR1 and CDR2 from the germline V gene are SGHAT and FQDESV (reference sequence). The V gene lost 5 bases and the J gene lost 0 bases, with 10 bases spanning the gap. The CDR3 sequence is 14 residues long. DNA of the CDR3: TGTGCCAGCAGCCCCAGGATGATGAACACTGAAGCTTTCTTT. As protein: CASSPRMMNTEAFF.

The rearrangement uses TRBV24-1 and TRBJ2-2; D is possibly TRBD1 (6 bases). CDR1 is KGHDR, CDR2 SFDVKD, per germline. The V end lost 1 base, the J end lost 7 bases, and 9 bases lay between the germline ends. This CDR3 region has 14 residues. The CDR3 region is CATSDFGGGGELFF. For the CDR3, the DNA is TGTGCCACCAGTGATTTTGGGGGCGGCGGGGAGCTGTTTTTT.

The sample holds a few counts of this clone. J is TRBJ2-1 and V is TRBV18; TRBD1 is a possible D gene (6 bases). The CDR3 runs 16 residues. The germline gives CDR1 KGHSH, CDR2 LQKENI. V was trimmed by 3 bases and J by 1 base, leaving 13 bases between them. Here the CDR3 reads CASSPRDIGSYNEQFF. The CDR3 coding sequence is TGTGCCAGCTCACCCCGGGACATAGGGTCCTACAATGAGCAGTTCTTC.

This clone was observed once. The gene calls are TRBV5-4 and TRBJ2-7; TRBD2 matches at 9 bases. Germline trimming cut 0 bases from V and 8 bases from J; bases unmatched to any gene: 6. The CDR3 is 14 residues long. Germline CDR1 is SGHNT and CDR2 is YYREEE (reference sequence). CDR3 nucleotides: TGTGCCAGCAGCTTGGCGGCTAGCGGGGAGCAGCAGTACTTC. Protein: CASSLAASGEQQYF.

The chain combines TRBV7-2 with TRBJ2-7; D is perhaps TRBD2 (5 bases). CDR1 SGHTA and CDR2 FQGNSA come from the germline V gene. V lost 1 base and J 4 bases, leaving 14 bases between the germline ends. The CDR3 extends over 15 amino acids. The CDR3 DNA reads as TGTGCCAGCAGCTTAGAAGAGGGAAGCCCATACGAGCAGTACTTC. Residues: CASSLEEGSPYEQYF.

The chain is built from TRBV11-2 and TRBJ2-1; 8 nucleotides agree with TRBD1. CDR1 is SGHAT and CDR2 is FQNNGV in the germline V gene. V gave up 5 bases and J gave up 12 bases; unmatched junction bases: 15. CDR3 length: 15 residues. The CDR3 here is CASSSLQGRTGGQFF. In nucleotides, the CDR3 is TGTGCCAGCAGCAGCTTGCAGGGGCGCACAGGGGGGCAGTTCTTC.

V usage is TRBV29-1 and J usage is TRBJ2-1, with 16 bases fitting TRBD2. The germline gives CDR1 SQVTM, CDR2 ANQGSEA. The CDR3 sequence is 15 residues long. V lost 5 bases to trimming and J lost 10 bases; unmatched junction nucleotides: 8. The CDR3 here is CSVSGLAGGRGEQFF. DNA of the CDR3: TGCAGCGTTTCGGGACTAGCGGGAGGGAGAGGGGAGCAGTTCTTC.

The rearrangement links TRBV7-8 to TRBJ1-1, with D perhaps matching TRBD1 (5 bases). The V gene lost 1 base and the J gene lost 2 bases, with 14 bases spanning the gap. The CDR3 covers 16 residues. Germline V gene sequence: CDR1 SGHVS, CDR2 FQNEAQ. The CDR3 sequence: CASSLVGRRANTEAFF. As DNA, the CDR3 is TGTGCCAGCAGCTTAGTGGGCCGCAGGGCTAACACTGAAGCTTTCTTT.

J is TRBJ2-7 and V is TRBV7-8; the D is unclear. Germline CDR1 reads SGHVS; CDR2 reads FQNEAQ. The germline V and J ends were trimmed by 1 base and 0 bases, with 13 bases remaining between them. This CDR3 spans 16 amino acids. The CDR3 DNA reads TGTGCCAGCAGCTTAGTATTCCCATGGAGCTCCTACGAGCAGTACTTC. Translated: CASSLVFPWSSYEQYF.

In nucleotides, the CDR3 is TGTGCCAGTAGTCCTCTAGCGTCGTCGCAGTATTTT. It specifies CASSPLASSQYF. This chain joins TRBV19 and TRBJ2-3; D is perhaps TRBD2 (6 bases). Germline CDR1 and CDR2: LNHDA and SQIVND (reference sequence). This CDR3 spans 12 amino acids. Trimming cost V 5 bases and J 10 bases, with 13 bases left between them.

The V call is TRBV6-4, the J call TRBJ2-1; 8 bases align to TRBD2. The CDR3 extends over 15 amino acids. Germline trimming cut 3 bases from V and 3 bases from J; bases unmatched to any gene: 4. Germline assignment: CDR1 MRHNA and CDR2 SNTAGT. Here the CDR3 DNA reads TGTGCCAGCAGTGATCACAGCGGGAGCTACAATGAGCAGTTCTTC. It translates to CASSDHSGSYNEQFF.

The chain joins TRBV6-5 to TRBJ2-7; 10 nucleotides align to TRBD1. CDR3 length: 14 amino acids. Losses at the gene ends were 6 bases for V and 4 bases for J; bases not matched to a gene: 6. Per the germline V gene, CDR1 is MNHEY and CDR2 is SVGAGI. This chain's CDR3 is CASRRGQGSYEQYF. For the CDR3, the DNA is TGTGCCAGCAGACGGGGACAGGGGTCGTACGAGCAGTACTTC.

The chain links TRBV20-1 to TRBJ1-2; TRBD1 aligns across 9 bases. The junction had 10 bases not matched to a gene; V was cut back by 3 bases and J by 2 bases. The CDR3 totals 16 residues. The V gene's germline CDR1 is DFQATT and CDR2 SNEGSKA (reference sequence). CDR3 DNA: TGCAGTGCTAGTGGGGGACAGGGCGGTGTAAACTATGGCTACACCTTC. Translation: CSASGGQGGVNYGYTF.

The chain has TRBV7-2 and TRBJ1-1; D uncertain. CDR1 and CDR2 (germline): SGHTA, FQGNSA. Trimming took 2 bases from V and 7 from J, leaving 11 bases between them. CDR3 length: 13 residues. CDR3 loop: CASSLSGYGEAFF. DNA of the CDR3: TGTGCCAGCAGCTTAAGCGGCTACGGTGAAGCTTTCTTT.

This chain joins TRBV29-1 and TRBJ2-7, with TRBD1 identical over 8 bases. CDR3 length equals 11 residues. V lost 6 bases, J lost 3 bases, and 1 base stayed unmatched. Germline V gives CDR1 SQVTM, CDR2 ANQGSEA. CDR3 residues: CSVQGGYEQYF. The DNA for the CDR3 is TGCAGCGTACAGGGGGGCTACGAGCAGTACTTC.

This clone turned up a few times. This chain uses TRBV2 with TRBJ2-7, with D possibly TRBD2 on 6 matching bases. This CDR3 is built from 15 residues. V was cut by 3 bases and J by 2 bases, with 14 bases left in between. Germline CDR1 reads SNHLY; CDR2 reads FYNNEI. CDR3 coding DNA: TGTGCCAGCAGTGATCACCGGCGGGGTCCCTACGAGCAGTACTTC. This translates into CASSDHRRGPYEQYF.

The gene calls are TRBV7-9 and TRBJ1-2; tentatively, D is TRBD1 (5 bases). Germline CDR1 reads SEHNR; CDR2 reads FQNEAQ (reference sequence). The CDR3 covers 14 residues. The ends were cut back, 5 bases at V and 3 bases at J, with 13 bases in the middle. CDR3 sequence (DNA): TGTGCCAGCAGCAATACAGGAACCGACTATGGCTACACCTTC. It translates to CASSNTGTDYGYTF.

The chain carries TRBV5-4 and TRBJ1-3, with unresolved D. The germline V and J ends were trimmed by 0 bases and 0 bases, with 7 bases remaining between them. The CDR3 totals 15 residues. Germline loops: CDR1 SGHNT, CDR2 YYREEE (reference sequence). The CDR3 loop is CASSLDRNSGNTIYF. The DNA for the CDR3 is TGTGCCAGCAGCTTGGACAGAAACTCTGGAAACACCATATATTTT.

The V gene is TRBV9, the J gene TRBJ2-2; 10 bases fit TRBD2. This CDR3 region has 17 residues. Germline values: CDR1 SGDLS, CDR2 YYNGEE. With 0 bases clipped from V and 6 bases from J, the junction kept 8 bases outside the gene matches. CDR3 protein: CASSVAGSGGAAGELFF. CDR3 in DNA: TGTGCCAGCAGCGTAGCCGGAAGCGGGGGGGCGGCCGGGGAGCTGTTTTTT.

CDR3 amino acids: CASRRGRVGNTDTQYF. For the CDR3, the DNA is TGTGCCAGCAGACGAGGGAGGGTGGGGAACACAGATACGCAGTATTTT. This rearrangement joins TRBV5-4 to TRBJ2-3; 7 bases align to TRBD2. In germline, CDR1 is SGHNT, CDR2 YYREEE (reference sequence). V was pared by 5 bases and J by 2 bases, with 11 bases of the junction left unmatched. This CDR3 has 16 amino acids.

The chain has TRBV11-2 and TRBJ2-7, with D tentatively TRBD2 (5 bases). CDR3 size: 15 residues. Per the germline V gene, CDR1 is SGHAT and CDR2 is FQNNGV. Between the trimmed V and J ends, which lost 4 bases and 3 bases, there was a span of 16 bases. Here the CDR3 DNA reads TGTGCCAGCAGCTCACTTCGTACTAGATTCTACGAGCAGTACTTC. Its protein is CASSSLRTRFYEQYF.

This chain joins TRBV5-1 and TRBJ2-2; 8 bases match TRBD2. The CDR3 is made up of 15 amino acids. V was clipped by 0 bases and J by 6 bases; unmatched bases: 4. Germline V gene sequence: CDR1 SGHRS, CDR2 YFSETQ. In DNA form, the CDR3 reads TGCGCCAGCAGCTTGGTTCTAGCGGGTTCCGGGGAGCTGTTTTTT. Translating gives CASSLVLAGSGELFF.

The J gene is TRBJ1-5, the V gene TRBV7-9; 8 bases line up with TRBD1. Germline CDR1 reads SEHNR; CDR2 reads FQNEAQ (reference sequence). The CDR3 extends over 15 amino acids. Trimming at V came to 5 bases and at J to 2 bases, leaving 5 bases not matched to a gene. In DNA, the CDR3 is TGTGCCAGCAGCCTATCGGGACAGGGCAATCAGCCCCAGCATTTT. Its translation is CASSLSGQGNQPQHF.

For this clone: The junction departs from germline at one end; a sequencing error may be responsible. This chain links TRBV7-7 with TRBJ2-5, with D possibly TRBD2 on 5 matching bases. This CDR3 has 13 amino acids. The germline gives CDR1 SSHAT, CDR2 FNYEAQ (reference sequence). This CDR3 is CASSSSRGETQYF. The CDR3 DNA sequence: TGTGCTAGCAGCAGCAGTCGGGGAGAGACCCAGTACTTC. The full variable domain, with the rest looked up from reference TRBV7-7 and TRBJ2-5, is GAGVSQSPRYKVTKRGQDVTLRCDPISSHATLYWYQQALGQGPEFLTYFNYEAQPDKSGLPSDRFSAERPEGSISTLTIQRTEQRDSAMYRCASSSSRGETQYFGPGTRLLVL.

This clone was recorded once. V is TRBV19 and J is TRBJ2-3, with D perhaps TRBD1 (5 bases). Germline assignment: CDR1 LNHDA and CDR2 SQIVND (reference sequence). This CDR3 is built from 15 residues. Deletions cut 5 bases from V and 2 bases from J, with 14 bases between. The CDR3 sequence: CASSPRVTLTDTQYF. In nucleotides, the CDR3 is TGTGCCAGTAGTCCCAGGGTCACTCTCACAGATACGCAGTATTTT. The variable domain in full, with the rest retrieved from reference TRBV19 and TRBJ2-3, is DGGITQSPKYLFRKEGQNVTLSCEQNLNHDAMYWYRQDPGQGLRLIYYSQIVNDFQKGDIAEGYSVSREKKESFPLTVTSAQKNPTAFYLCASSPRVTLTDTQYFGPGTRLTVL.